This T cell receptor (beta chain) was sequenced during a study of TIL therapy for anti-PD-1-resistant metastatic lung cancer. Time point of the sample: pre-treatment sample, taken before nivolumab and TIL therapy. After removal of 4 bases from V and 5 bases from J, the junction contained 10 bases not matched to a gene. Germline lookup yields CDR1 SGHNT and CDR2 YYREEE (reference sequence). CDR3 length equals 15 residues. Sequencing used immunoSEQ v3. TCRdb's table, derived via immunoSEQ multiplex PCR, lists solely in-frame clones and lacks some. This table has 60,000 or so clones, around 69% appearing once. This clone has a handful of counts.

The chain uses TRBV5-4 and TRBJ2-5, with TRBD1 matching 8 bases. The sequences come from blood, collected at baseline. The clonotype originates from a person between 30 and 79 years old with non-small cell lung cancer. CDR3 protein: CASSISQGAGETQYF. CDR3 DNA: TGTGCCAGCAGCATAAGCCAGGGGGCGGGTGAGACCCAGTACTTC.